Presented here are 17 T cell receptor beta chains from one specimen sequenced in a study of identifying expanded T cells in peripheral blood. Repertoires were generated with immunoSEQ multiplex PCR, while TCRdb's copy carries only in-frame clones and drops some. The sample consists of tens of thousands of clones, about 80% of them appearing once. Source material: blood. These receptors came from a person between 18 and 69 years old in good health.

CDR3 residues: CASSREGPGTANEKLFF. DNA for the CDR3: TGTGCCAGCAGCCGAGAGGGTCCAGGGACAGCTAATGAAAAACTGTTTTTT. The rearrangement links TRBV14 to TRBJ1-4, with TRBD1 matching over 7 bases. Germline V gene sequence: CDR1 SGHDN, CDR2 FVKESK. The CDR3 length is 17 residues. V gave up 4 bases and J gave up 3 bases; unmatched junction bases: 11.

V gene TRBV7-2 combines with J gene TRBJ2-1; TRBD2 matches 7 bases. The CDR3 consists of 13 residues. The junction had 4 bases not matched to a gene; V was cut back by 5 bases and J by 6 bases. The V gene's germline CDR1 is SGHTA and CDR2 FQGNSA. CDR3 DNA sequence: TGTGCCAGCAGCCGGACTAGTGGCAATGAGCAGTTCTTC. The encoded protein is CASSRTSGNEQFF.

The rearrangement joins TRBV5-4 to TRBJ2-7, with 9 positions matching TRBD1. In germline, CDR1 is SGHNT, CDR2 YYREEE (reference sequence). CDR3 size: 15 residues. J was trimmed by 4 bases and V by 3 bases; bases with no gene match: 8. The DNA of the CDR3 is TGTGCCAGCAGCTCCACCGGGACAGGGTCGTACGAGCAGTACTTC. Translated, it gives CASSSTGTGSYEQYF.

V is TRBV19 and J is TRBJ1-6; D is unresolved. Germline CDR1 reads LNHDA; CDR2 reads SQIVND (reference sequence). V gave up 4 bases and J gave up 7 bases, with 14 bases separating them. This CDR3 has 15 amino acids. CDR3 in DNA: TGTGCCAGTAGTAACCAGCGGGCTGGAAATTCACCCCTCCACTTT. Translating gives CASSNQRAGNSPLHF. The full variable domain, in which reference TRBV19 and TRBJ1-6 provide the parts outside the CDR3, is DGGITQSPKYLFRKEGQNVTLSCEQNLNHDAMYWYRQDPGQGLRLIYYSQIVNDFQKGDIAEGYSVSREKKESFPLTVTSAQKNPTAFYLCASSNQRAGNSPLHFGNGTRLTVT.

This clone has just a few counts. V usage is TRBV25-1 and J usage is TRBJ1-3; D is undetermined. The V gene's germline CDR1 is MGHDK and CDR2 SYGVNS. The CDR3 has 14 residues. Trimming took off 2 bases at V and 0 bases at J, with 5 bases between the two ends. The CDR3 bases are TGTGCCAGCAGTGAAGAGTACTCTGGAAACACCATATATTTT. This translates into CASSEEYSGNTIYF.

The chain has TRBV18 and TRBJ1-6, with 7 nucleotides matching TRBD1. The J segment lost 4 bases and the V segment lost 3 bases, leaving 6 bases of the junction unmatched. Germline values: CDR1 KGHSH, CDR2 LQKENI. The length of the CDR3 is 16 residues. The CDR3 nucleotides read TGTGCCAGCTCACCCCAGGCGGGACAGTATAATTCACCCCTCCACTTT. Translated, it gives CASSPQAGQYNSPLHF. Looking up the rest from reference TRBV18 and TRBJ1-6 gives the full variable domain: NAGVMQNPRHLVRRRGQEARLRCSPMKGHSHVYWYRQLPEEGLKFMVYLQKENIIDESGMPKERFSAEFPKEGPSILRIQQVVRGDSAAYFCASSPQAGQYNSPLHFGNGTRLTVT.

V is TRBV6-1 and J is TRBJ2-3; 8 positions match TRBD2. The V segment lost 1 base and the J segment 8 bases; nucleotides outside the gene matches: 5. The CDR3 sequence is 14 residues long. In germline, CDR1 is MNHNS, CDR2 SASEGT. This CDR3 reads CASSEGGTSTTQYF. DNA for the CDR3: TGTGCCAGCAGTGAAGGAGGGACTAGTACTACGCAGTATTTT.

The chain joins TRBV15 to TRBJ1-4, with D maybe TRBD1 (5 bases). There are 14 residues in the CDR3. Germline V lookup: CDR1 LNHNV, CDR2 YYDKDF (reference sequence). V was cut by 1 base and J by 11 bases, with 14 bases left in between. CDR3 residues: CATSRVSLGEKLFF. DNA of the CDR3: TGTGCCACCAGCAGAGTTTCTTTAGGGGAGAAACTGTTTTTT.

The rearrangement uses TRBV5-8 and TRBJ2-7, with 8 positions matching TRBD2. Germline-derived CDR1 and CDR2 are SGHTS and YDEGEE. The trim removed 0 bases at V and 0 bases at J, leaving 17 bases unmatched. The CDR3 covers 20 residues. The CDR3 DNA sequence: TGTGCCAGCAGCTTGGCCCTCGGACTAGCTCCCGTAGATAGCTCCTACGAGCAGTACTTC. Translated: CASSLALGLAPVDSSYEQYF.

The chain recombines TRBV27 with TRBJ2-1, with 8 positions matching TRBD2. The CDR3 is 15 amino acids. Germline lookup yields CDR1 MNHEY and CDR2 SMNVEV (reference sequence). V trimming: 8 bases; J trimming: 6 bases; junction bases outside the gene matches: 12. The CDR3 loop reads CASQSLASGPNEQFF. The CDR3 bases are TGTGCCAGCCAATCTTTGGCTAGCGGGCCCAATGAGCAGTTCTTC.

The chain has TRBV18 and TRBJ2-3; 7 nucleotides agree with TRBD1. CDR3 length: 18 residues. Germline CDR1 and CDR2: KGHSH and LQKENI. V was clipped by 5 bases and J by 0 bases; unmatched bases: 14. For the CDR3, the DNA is TGTGCCAGCTCATTTACAGGGGACCTCCCCACTAGCACAGATACGCAGTATTTT. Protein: CASSFTGDLPTSTDTQYF.

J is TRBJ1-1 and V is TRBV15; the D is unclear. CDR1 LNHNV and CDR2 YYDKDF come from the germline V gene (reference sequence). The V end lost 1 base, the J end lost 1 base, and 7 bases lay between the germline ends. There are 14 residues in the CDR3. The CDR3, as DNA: TGTGCCACCAGCAGAGGGGTGCGGAACACTGAAGCTTTCTTT. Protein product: CATSRGVRNTEAFF. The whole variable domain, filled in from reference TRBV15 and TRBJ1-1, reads DAMVIQNPRYQVTQFGKPVTLSCSQTLNHNVMYWYQQKSSQAPKLLFHYYDKDFNNEADTPDNFQSRRPNTSFCFLDIRSPGLGDTAMYLCATSRGVRNTEAFFGQGTRLTVV.

CDR3 nucleotide sequence: TGTGCCAGTTACCAGGATACGCAGTATTTT. Its translation: CASYQDTQYF. This chain joins TRBV6-5 and TRBJ2-3; D is unclear. Germline V gene sequence: CDR1 MNHEY, CDR2 SVGAGI. The CDR3 runs 10 residues. Trimming took off 9 bases at V and 6 bases at J, with 7 bases between the two ends.

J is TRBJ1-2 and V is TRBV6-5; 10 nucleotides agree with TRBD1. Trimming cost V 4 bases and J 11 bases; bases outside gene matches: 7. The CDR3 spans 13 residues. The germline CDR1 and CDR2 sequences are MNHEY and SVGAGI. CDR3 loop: CASSSPGTGVYTF. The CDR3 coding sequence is TGTGCCAGCAGTTCCCCCGGGACAGGGGTATACACCTTC.

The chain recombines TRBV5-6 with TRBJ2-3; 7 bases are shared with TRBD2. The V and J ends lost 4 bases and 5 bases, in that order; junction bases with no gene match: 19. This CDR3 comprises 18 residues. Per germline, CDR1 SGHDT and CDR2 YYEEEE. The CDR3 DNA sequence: TGTGCCAGCAGCCACAAAACGATGGCCAGCGGGATTGGAGATACGCAGTATTTT. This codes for CASSHKTMASGIGDTQYF.

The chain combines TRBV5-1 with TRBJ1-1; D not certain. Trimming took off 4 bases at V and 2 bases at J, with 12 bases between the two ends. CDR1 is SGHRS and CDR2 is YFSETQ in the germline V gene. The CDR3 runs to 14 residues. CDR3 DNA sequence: TGCGCCAGCAGCCTAGGGATGGAAAACACTGAAGCTTTCTTT. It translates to CASSLGMENTEAFF.

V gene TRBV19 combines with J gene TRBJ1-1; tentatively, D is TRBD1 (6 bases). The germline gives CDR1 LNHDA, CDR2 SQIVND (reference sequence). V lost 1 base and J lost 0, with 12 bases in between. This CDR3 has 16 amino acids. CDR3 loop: CASSIGGRTVNTEAFF. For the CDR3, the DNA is TGTGCCAGTAGTATAGGGGGACGGACAGTGAACACTGAAGCTTTCTTT.